The sequence of this TCR beta chain was determined in a study of T cell responses to AZD1222 COVID-19 vaccine. The CDR3 totals 15 residues. Germline V gives CDR1 SGHAT, CDR2 FQNNGV. V lost 1 base, J lost 2 bases, and 12 bases lay in between. Sequenced by immunoSEQ multiplex PCR; TCRdb stores in-frame clones only, minus some. The sample has about 150,000 clones, about 90% seen once; the top ten hold about 9%. This TCR was sampled from an adult who received the AZD1222 COVID-19 vaccine. The chain links TRBV11-2 to TRBJ2-7, with D possibly called TRBD1 or TRBD2 (5 bases each). Sequencing was performed on peripheral blood, taken 28 days after the second AZD1222 dose. The CDR3 DNA follows: TGTGCCAGCAGCTTAGCCGGGACCCTACCCTACGAGCAGTACTTC. It is translated as CASSLAGTLPYEQYF.